Below are 9 T cell receptor beta chains sequenced from a single sample in a study of T cell changes during pregnancy in multiple sclerosis. Here immunoSEQ multiplex PCR was the method, and the copy in TCRdb shows in-frame clones only, minus some. The sample has tens of thousands of clones, just under 95% seen once. The specimen comprised peripheral blood, sampled after pregnancy. These receptors originate from a female donor in good health, enrolled as a control in a pregnancy study.

The chain couples TRBV4-1 to TRBJ1-1; weak D call: TRBD1 (5 bases). Trimming shortened V by 7 bases and J by 0 bases, and 15 bases separated the two germline ends. Germline loops: CDR1 MGHRA, CDR2 YSYEKL. The CDR3 covers 15 residues. The CDR3 DNA is TGCGCCAGCACCCGTAGTGCGGGGGTGAACACTGAAGCTTTCTTT. Amino acid sequence: CASTRSAGVNTEAFF.

The chain recombines TRBV5-1 with TRBJ2-5; a possible D gene is TRBD2 (6 bases). The CDR3 has 16 amino acids. Germline V lookup: CDR1 SGHRS, CDR2 YFSETQ. The V end lost 2 bases, the J end lost 0 bases, and 14 bases lay between the germline ends. CDR3 nucleotide sequence: TGCGCCAGCAGCTTAGGCCAGCGGGTTTACCAAGAGACCCAGTACTTC. The encoded protein is CASSLGQRVYQETQYF. Full variable domain (missing parts from reference TRBV5-1 and TRBJ2-5): KAGVTQTPRYLIKTRGQQVTLSCSPISGHRSVSWYQQTPGQGLQFLFEYFSETQRNKGNFPGRFSGRQFSNSRSEMNVSTLELGDSALYLCASSLGQRVYQETQYFGPGTRLLVL.

The chain links TRBV7-2 to TRBJ2-7, with TRBD2 identical over 9 bases. Per the germline V gene, CDR1 is SGHTA and CDR2 is FQGNSA. The CDR3 covers 15 residues. With V trimmed by 5 bases and J by 5 bases, 10 bases remained unmatched. CDR3 amino acids: CASSPKVREGNEQYF. Written as DNA, the CDR3 is TGTGCCAGCAGCCCCAAGGTGCGGGAGGGAAACGAGCAGTACTTC. The whole variable domain, filled in from reference TRBV7-2 and TRBJ2-7, reads GAGVSQSPSNKVTEKGKDVELRCDPISGHTALYWYRQSLGQGLEFLIYFQGNSAPDKSGLPSDRFSAERTGGSVSTLTIQRTQQEDSAVYLCASSPKVREGNEQYFGPGTRLTVT.

This chain uses TRBV28 with TRBJ2-3; D is ambiguous. Germline V gene lookup returns CDR1 MDHEN and CDR2 SYDVKM. The CDR3 has 13 residues. Trimming pared 4 bases from V and 4 bases from J, leaving 9 bases between. CDR3 loop: CASSSNLADTQYF. For the CDR3, the DNA is TGTGCCAGCAGTTCCAACTTAGCAGATACGCAGTATTTT.

The rearrangement links TRBV7-2 to TRBJ2-1; 10 bases agree with TRBD1. The CDR3 is 15 amino acids. V lost 5 bases, J lost 8 bases, and 9 bases stayed unmatched. CDR1 and CDR2 from the germline V gene are SGHTA and FQGNSA. CDR3 bases: TGTGCCAGCAGCCTCGGGACAGGGGTGTTGGATGAGCAGTTCTTC. It yields the protein CASSLGTGVLDEQFF. Full variable domain (missing parts from reference TRBV7-2 and TRBJ2-1): GAGVSQSPSNKVTEKGKDVELRCDPISGHTALYWYRQSLGQGLEFLIYFQGNSAPDKSGLPSDRFSAERTGGSVSTLTIQRTQQEDSAVYLCASSLGTGVLDEQFFGPGTRLTVL.

This sequence joins TRBV11-2 and TRBJ2-1; no clear D gene. The CDR3 has 15 amino acids. In germline, CDR1 is SGHAT, CDR2 FQNNGV. Trimming stripped 4 bases from V and 1 base from J, with 11 bases between. The CDR3, as DNA: TGTGCCAGCAGCTCCTGGCTAGGATCCTACAATGAGCAGTTCTTC. Protein product: CASSSWLGSYNEQFF.

This sequence joins TRBV5-1 and TRBJ1-1; tentatively, D is TRBD1 (6 bases). CDR3 length: 15 amino acids. Trimming cost V 4 bases and J 3 bases, with 16 bases left between them. Germline CDR1 and CDR2: SGHRS and YFSETQ. The CDR3 bases are TGCGCCAGCAGCGCGAGGGGGTTTCAGGACACTGAAGCTTTCTTT. Translation gives CASSARGFQDTEAFF.

The chain joins TRBV6-1 to TRBJ1-1, with D perhaps TRBD1 (6 bases). With 10 bases removed from V and 5 bases from J, the gap between germline ends came to 17 bases. Germline loops: CDR1 MNHNS, CDR2 SASEGT. This CDR3 has 13 amino acids. CDR3 protein: CATRTVANTEAFF. The CDR3 coding sequence is TGTGCCACTCGGACAGTCGCGAATACTGAAGCTTTCTTT.

The chain couples TRBV7-3 to TRBJ1-4; D ambiguous. V dropped 4 bases and J dropped 9 bases, with 9 bases sitting between them. Germline V lookup: CDR1 SGHTA, CDR2 FQGTGA. This CDR3 spans 12 amino acids. CDR3 protein: CASSSWAQKLFF. The CDR3 DNA reads TGTGCCAGCAGCTCCTGGGCGCAAAAACTGTTTTTT.